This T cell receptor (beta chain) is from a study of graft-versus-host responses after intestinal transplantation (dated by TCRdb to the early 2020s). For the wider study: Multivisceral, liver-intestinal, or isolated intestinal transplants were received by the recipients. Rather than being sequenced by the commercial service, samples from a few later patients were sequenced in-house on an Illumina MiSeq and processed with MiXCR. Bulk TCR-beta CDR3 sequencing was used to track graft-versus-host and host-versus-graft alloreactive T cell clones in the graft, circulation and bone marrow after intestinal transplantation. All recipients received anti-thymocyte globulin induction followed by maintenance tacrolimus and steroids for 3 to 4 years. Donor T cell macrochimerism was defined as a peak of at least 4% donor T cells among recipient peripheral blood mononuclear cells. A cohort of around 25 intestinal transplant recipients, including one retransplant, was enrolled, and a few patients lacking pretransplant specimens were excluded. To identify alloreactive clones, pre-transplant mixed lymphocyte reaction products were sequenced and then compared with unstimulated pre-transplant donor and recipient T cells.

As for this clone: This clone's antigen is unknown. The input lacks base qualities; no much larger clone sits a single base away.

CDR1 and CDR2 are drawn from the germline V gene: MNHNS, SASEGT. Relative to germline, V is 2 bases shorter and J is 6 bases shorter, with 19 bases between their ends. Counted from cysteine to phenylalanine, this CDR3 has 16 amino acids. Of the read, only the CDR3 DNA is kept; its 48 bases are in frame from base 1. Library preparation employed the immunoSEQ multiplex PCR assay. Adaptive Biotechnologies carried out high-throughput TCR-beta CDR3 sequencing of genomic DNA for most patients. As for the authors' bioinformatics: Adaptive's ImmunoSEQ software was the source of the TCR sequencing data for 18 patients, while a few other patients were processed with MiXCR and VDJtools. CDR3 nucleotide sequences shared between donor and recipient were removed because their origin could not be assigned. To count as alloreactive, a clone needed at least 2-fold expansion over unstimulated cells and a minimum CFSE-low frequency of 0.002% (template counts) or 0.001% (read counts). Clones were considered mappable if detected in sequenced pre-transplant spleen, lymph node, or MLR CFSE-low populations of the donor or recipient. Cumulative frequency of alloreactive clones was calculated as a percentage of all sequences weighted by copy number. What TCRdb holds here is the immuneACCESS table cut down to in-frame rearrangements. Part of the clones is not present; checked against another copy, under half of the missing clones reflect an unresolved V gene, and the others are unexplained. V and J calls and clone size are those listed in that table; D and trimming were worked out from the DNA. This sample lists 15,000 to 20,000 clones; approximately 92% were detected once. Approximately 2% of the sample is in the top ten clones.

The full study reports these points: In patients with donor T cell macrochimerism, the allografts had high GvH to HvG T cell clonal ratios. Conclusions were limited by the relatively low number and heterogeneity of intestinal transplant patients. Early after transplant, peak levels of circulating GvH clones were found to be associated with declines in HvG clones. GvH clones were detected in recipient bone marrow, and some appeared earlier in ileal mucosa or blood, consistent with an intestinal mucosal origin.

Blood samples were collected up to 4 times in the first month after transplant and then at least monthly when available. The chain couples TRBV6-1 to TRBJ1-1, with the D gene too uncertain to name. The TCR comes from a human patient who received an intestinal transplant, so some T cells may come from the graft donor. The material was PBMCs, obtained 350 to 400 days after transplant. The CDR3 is CASSEKGVEWYAEAFF. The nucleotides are TGTGCCAGCAGTGAAAAGGGTGTTGAGTGGTACGCTGAAGCTTTCTTT.